One and the same sample provided the 9 T cell receptor beta chains below, sequenced in a study of T cells in Graves' hyperthyroidism and ophthalmopathy. RNA transcripts gave rise to amplified TCR beta CDR3 regions. TCR CDR3 underwent first-round RT-PCR with the HTBI primer set. TCRdb independently ran MiXCR on the multiplex PCR reads; one entry per CDR3 protein. The sample includes about 290,000 distinct CDR3 sequences, over 15% of them seen just once. The sequencing sample was made of blood. The receptor source for this set is a man younger than 45 with Graves' hyperthyroidism.

The chain employs TRBV5-4 and TRBJ2-7, with a weak D call TRBD2 (5 bases). The CDR3 is 14 residues long. Trimming removed 1 base from V and 5 bases from J, with 13 bases in between. Germline V gene lookup returns CDR1 SGHNT and CDR2 YYREEE (reference sequence). The DNA for the CDR3 is TGTGCCAGCAGCTTGTCTGCTAGCTTTGACGAGCAGTACTTC. Translating it yields CASSLSASFDEQYF.

The rearrangement uses TRBV6-5 and TRBJ2-7; TRBD1 agrees at 8 bases. CDR3 size: 14 residues. Looked up from germline, CDR1 is MNHEY and CDR2 is SVGAGI. V shed 4 bases and J 7 bases; nucleotides not matched to a gene: 9. CDR3 residues: CASSSGQAPGEQYF. CDR3 nucleotides: TGTGCCAGCAGTTCGGGACAGGCGCCCGGGGAGCAGTACTTC.

The sample holds many counts of this clonotype. The chain employs TRBV7-9 and TRBJ2-7; no firm D call. Per the germline V gene, CDR1 is SEHNR and CDR2 is FQNEAQ (reference sequence). The CDR3 covers 12 residues. Trimming left V 4 bases short and J 7 bases short, with 11 bases between. CDR3 loop: CASSSPRWEQYF. As DNA, the CDR3 is TGTGCCAGCAGCTCCCCCAGGTGGGAGCAGTACTTC.

This clonotype was recorded at least ten times. This chain links TRBV5-1 with TRBJ2-7; D uncertain. Trimming stripped 4 bases from V and 6 bases from J, with 23 bases between. The germline gives CDR1 SGHRS, CDR2 YFSETQ. The CDR3 totals 16 residues. The CDR3 bases are TGCGCCAGCAGCATCTCGGCGGTCGGCCTCGAAGCCGAGCAGTACTTC. This sequence encodes CASSISAVGLEAEQYF.

At least ten counts were recorded for this clonotype. The chain has TRBV28 and TRBJ2-1; TRBD2 matches 7 bases. The germline V gene has CDR1 MDHEN and CDR2 SYDVKM. The length of the CDR3 is 14 residues. V shed 3 bases and J 3 bases; nucleotides not matched to a gene: 2. The CDR3 DNA is TGTGCCAGCAGTTTTGCGGGAGTCTACAATGAGCAGTTCTTC. This gives the protein CASSFAGVYNEQFF. The full variable domain, rest sourced from reference TRBV28 and TRBJ2-1, is DVKVTQSSRYLVKRTGEKVFLECVQDMDHENMFWYRQDPGLGLRLIYFSYDVKMKEKGDIPEGYSVSREKKERFSLILESASTNQTSMYLCASSFAGVYNEQFFGPGTRLTVL.

There are a few counts of this clonotype. The chain recombines TRBV7-9 with TRBJ1-4; D is undetermined. Germline V gives CDR1 SEHNR, CDR2 FQNEAQ (reference sequence). Trimming removed 2 bases at V and 8 bases at J, with 12 bases between. The CDR3 contains 14 residues. CDR3 coding DNA: TGTGCCAGCAGCTTATCGTCGGCTCGGGAAAAACTGTTTTTT. Protein: CASSLSSAREKLFF.

This clonotype has at least ten counts. The CDR3 nucleotides are TGTGCCAGCAGCTTATATACGGACGCCAAGACCCAGTACTTC. It codes for CASSLYTDAKTQYF. J is TRBJ2-5 and V is TRBV11-2; D is ambiguous. This CDR3 has 14 residues. Looked up from germline, CDR1 is SGHAT and CDR2 is FQNNGV. V was trimmed by 2 bases and J by 6 bases, leaving 13 bases between them.

This clonotype has more than one count but fewer than ten. The J gene is TRBJ2-1, the V gene TRBV30, with unresolved D. This CDR3 has 11 amino acids. CDR1 and CDR2 (germline): GTSNPN, SVGIG (reference sequence). V lost 0 bases and J 10 bases, leaving 7 bases between the germline ends. The CDR3 is CAWSVAGEQFF. As DNA, the CDR3 is TGTGCCTGGAGTGTGGCCGGGGAGCAGTTCTTC.

This clonotype was detected a few times. A read error is possible here, since a much larger clone lies one base away. The genes are TRBV5-1 and TRBJ2-7; a possible D gene is TRBD2 (5 bases). The CDR3 sequence is 14 residues long. Germline-derived CDR1 and CDR2 are SGHRS and YFSETQ. Here the CDR3 DNA reads TGCGCCTGCAGCTTGGGTCTAGCTAGAGGCGAGCAGTACTTC. The encoded protein is CACSLGLARGEQYF.